This is a list of T cell receptor beta chains from one sample in a study of shared clonotypes between healthy human individuals. Profiling relied on immunoSEQ multiplex PCR, and the TCRdb table lists in-frame clones only, not all of them. Among some 2,100,000 clones listed, about 92% were seen once. The sample consisted of naive CD8+ T cells from PBMCs. The receptors derive from a man aged 18 to 30 in good health. Some clones in this sample may be carry-over from other donors' samples. CDR3s leave out the opening cysteine and the closing phenylalanine or tryptophan.

>TRBJ1-1|TRBV28
ASSPMREMNTEAF
>TRBJ1-5|TRBV2
ASSELRPGQPQH
>TRBJ2-5|TRBV27
ASSFSWTGRGETQY
>TRBJ2-2|TRBV7-8
ASSLASGNTGELF
>TRBJ1-5|TRBV6-5
ASSWAGNQPQH
>TRBJ2-3|TRBV5-6
ASRGRGKSLDTQY
>TRBJ2-3|TRBV7-3
ASSLLPAGPTDTQY
>TRBJ2-1|TRBV7-6
ASSLAGLAKEQF
>TRBJ2-5|TRBV11-2
ASSLDLMETQY
>TRBJ2-7|TRBV10-3
AISVVKDYEQY
>TRBJ2-2|TRBV7-9
ATYTGELF
>TRBJ2-7|TRBV19
ASSIDRDYEQY
>TRBJ2-6|TRBV27
ASRGVAGPSGANVLT
>TRBJ1-2|TRBV25-1
ASSYKGTVLQHGYT
>TRBJ2-1|TRBV27
ASSPSYNEQF
>TRBJ2-3|TRBV25-1
ASSEVGPTDTQY
>TRBJ2-4|TRBV4-1
ASSQMGTSIKNIQY
>TRBJ1-2|TRBV15
ATSPPALSGYT
>TRBJ2-1|TRBV30
AWSDFYNEQF
>TRBJ2-3|TRBV5-4
ASSVGGDTQY
>TRBJ2-7|TRBV9
ASSQGQSSYEQY
>TRBJ1-1|TRBV20-1
SAPDPEAF
>TRBJ2-5|TRBV4-3
ASSQDRLAQETQY
>TRBJ1-1|TRBV27
ASKTWTVNTEAF
>TRBJ2-7|TRBV2
ASRQGLAAYEQY
>TRBJ2-3|TRBV6-5
ASSYLQGRTDTQY
>TRBJ1-6|TRBV30
AWRRYSYNSPLH
>TRBJ1-2|TRBV7-2
ASSFGQGWNYGYT
>TRBJ2-2|TRBV5-1
ASGPPALF
>TRBJ1-3|TRBV18
ASSPLRDEESGNTIY
>TRBJ2-7|TRBV28
ASSLTASSHEQY
>TRBJ2-7|TRBV6-6
ASSYSRDRGYEQY
>TRBJ2-3|TRBV4-3
ASGGGLADTDTQY
>-|TRBV29-1
SVEHRDEQY
>TRBJ1-1|TRBV11-2
ASSLGPGGTEAF
>TRBJ2-3|TRBV27
ASSLNFREAKDTQY
>TRBJ2-6|TRBV9
ASSQNRAMISGANVLT
>TRBJ1-1|TRBV5-1
ASSLGQEAF
>TRBJ2-4|TRBV15
ATSTAAGAKNIQY
>TRBJ1-4|TRBV9
ASSDPGTSEKLF
>TRBJ2-1|TRBV9
ASSPPSAEGYNEQF
>TRBJ1-4|TRBV19
ASSLRGRGAGDEKLF
>TRBJ1-2|TRBV29-1
SVSGTGSYGYT
>TRBJ2-1|TRBV7-8
ASSAGLAGYNEQF
>TRBJ2-1|TRBV6-1
ASRDGQGNEQF
>TRBJ2-7|TRBV7-9
ASSFTTGGQSYEQY
>TRBJ2-7|TRBV5-1
ASSKGELAGVTYEQY
>TRBJ1-5|TRBV6-1
ASLGGWQPQH
>TRBJ2-7|TRBV28
ASSLAREITLHYEQY
>TRBJ2-7|TRBV28
ASSLAGYNYEQY
>TRBJ1-2|TRBV10-3
AISEWDSSLRNYGYT
>TRBJ1-3|TRBV19
ASSILGPGNTIY
>TRBJ2-7|TRBV27
ASRRQGYHEQY
>TRBJ2-7|TRBV6-6
ASSFAGTRIDEQY
>TRBJ2-1|TRBV7-9
ASSLEGGTHNEQF
>TRBJ1-2|TRBV6-1
ASRTGFYGYT
>TRBJ2-1|TRBV7-9
ASSLGSVDEQF
>TRBJ2-5|TRBV6-1
ASSEWAALRSQETQY
>TRBJ2-7|TRBV15
ATSRAVSGLSYEQY